These 23 T cell receptor beta chains were sequenced from one sample in a study of monozygotic twins with cystic fibrosis (dated by TCRdb to about 2021). Library preparation was by the immunoSEQ multiplex PCR assay. As stored in TCRdb, this immuneACCESS dataset retains in-frame rearrangements with V and J assigned. A fraction of the clones does not appear; measured against another copy, unresolved V genes explain less than half of the discrepancy, and the remainder lacks a known reason. Within this sample are 30,000 to 40,000 clones, with just over 90% of them counted one time only. The ten largest clones take up about 0.2% of the sample. The sample comprised blood. The receptors shown here come from a boy aged 2 to 10 with cystic fibrosis.

This sequence joins TRBV15 and TRBJ1-2, with 9 bases fitting TRBD1. The ends lost 0 bases at V and 9 bases at J; junction bases unmatched: 5. Germline CDR1 LNHNV, CDR2 YYDKDF (reference sequence). The CDR3 runs to 14 residues. CDR3 sequence reads: CATSRDGDRESYTF. The CDR3 DNA sequence: TGTGCCACCAGCAGAGATGGGGACAGGGAGAGCTACACCTTC.

There are a few counts of this clone. The chain carries TRBV4-1 and TRBJ1-2; unclear D gene. The CDR3 has 16 amino acids. V dropped 0 bases and J dropped 4 bases, with 15 bases sitting between them. Germline V gene lookup returns CDR1 MGHRA and CDR2 YSYEKL. In DNA, the CDR3 is TGCGCCAGCAGCCAAGACAGGCCCTTAGTGGGCTATGGCTACACCTTC. Translating gives CASSQDRPLVGYGYTF.

V usage is TRBV7-8 and J usage is TRBJ2-5, with a tentative D call TRBD1 (7 bases). The CDR3 has 13 residues. Germline lookup yields CDR1 SGHVS and CDR2 FQNEAQ. V was pared by 11 bases and J by 5 bases, with 18 bases between. The CDR3 spells CAVNRGGAETQYF. The DNA for the CDR3 is TGTGCCGTAAACAGGGGAGGTGCGGAGACCCAGTACTTC. The full variable domain, its missing parts supplied by reference TRBV7-8 and TRBJ2-5, is GAGVSQSPRYKVAKRGQDVALRCDPISGHVSLFWYQQALGQGPEFLTYFQNEAQLDKSGLPSDRFFAERPEGSVSTLKIQRTQQEDSAVYLCAVNRGGAETQYFGPGTRLLVL.

The chain recombines TRBV7-7 with TRBJ2-2, with D perhaps TRBD2 (6 bases). The CDR3 spans 14 residues. CDR1 and CDR2 from the germline V gene are SSHAT and FNYEAQ (reference sequence). Trimming stripped 4 bases from V and 4 bases from J, with 10 bases between. CDR3 nucleotide sequence: TGTGCCAGCAGCTCGGGAGTGGCCACCGGGGAGCTGTTTTTT. It translates to CASSSGVATGELFF.

The chain couples TRBV7-9 to TRBJ2-7; D unresolved. The ends were cut back, 2 bases at V and 4 bases at J, with 9 bases in the middle. The CDR3 consists of 13 residues. The germline CDR1 and CDR2 sequences are SEHNR and FQNEAQ (reference sequence). In nucleotides, the CDR3 is TGTGCCAGCAGCTTAAGCTTAAGTTACGAGCAGTACTTC. Translated: CASSLSLSYEQYF.

In this sample, this clone turned up a few times. V and J are TRBV7-8 and TRBJ2-3; TRBD2 might be the D (5 bases). The germline V gene encodes CDR1 SGHVS and CDR2 FQNEAQ. CDR3 length equals 13 residues. Trimming left V 7 bases short and J 5 bases short, with 13 bases between. The CDR3 is CASTAGLGDTQYF. Written as DNA, the CDR3 is TGTGCCAGCACCGCAGGACTGGGAGATACGCAGTATTTT.

This rearrangement joins TRBV6-5 to TRBJ2-1, with D uncertain. V gave up 2 bases and J gave up 10 bases, with 6 bases separating them. This CDR3 comprises 11 residues. Germline CDR1 and CDR2: MNHEY and SVGAGI. The CDR3, as DNA: TGTGCCAGCAGTTACATGAGGGAGCAGTTCTTC. It translates to CASSYMREQFF.

This clone was seen a handful of times. The chain joins TRBV7-9 to TRBJ1-4; D ambiguous. Germline V gene lookup returns CDR1 SEHNR and CDR2 FQNEAQ (reference sequence). Between the trimmed V and J ends, which lost 0 bases and 4 bases, there was a span of 6 bases. The CDR3 contains 14 residues. The CDR3 is CASSLAILNEKLFF. DNA of the CDR3: TGTGCCAGCAGCTTAGCGATCCTTAATGAAAAACTGTTTTTT.

The chain combines TRBV9 with TRBJ2-1; D remains ambiguous. The CDR3 extends over 16 amino acids. V lost 0 bases, J lost 0 bases, and 10 bases lay in between. From germline, CDR1 is SGDLS and CDR2 YYNGEE. The CDR3 spells CASSVDGQASYNEQFF. The CDR3 region has the DNA TGTGCCAGCAGCGTAGATGGTCAGGCCTCCTACAATGAGCAGTTCTTC.

This clone appeared once. The chain is built from TRBV10-2 and TRBJ2-5; D is ambiguous. Germline-derived CDR1 and CDR2 are WSHSY and SAAADI. The CDR3 is 13 amino acids. V was shortened by 6 bases and J by 2 bases, with 10 bases between the two germline ends. CDR3 sequence: CASSPMWQETQYF. CDR3 in DNA: TGCGCCAGCAGCCCCATGTGGCAAGAGACCCAGTACTTC.

The V call is TRBV9, the J call TRBJ2-1; 7 bases are shared with TRBD1. J was trimmed by 3 bases and V by 0 bases; bases with no gene match: 9. Germline V gene sequence: CDR1 SGDLS, CDR2 YYNGEE. CDR3 length: 17 residues. CDR3 bases: TGTGCCAGCAGCGTAGAAGAGGGGGCCTACGGCTACAATGAGCAGTTCTTC. Protein product: CASSVEEGAYGYNEQFF.

The chain couples TRBV7-2 to TRBJ2-7, with 7 bases that match TRBD1. CDR1 is SGHTA, CDR2 FQGNSA, per germline. Germline trimming cut 5 bases from V and 0 bases from J; bases unmatched to any gene: 16. The CDR3 is 18 residues long. The CDR3 bases are TGTGCCAGCAGCGAAGACCTAGGGACAGAGCGAAGCTCCTACGAGCAGTACTTC. It specifies CASSEDLGTERSSYEQYF.

V gene TRBV6-5 combines with J gene TRBJ2-2, with 7 bases lining up with TRBD2. Germline trimming cut 4 bases from V and 4 bases from J; bases unmatched to any gene: 6. The CDR3 runs to 15 residues. CDR1 is MNHEY, CDR2 SVGAGI, per germline. CDR3 amino acids: CASSLGGGSTGELFF. In DNA, the CDR3 is TGTGCCAGCAGTTTGGGCGGGGGAAGCACCGGGGAGCTGTTTTTT.

The chain is built from TRBV2 and TRBJ1-1; 11 nucleotides line up with TRBD1. The CDR3 sequence is 18 residues long. J was trimmed by 1 base and V by 4 bases; bases with no gene match: 11. Germline V lookup: CDR1 SNHLY, CDR2 FYNNEI. CDR3: CASSVSLPGTGGNTEAFF. The CDR3 DNA reads as TGTGCCAGCAGTGTTTCCCTCCCCGGGACAGGGGGGAACACTGAAGCTTTCTTT. Based on the CDR3 plus reference TRBV2 and TRBJ1-1, the full variable domain is EPEVTQTPSHQVTQMGQEVILRCVPISNHLYFYWYRQILGQKVEFLVSFYNNEISEKSEIFDDQFSVERPDGSNFTLKIRSTKLEDSAMYFCASSVSLPGTGGNTEAFFGQGTRLTVV.

The rearrangement links TRBV11-3 to TRBJ1-3; D call uncertain. Trimming took 8 bases from V and 4 from J, leaving 6 bases between them. Germline assignment: CDR1 SGHNT and CDR2 YENEEA. This CDR3 region has 11 residues. The CDR3 nucleotides are TGTGCCAGCGGTATAGGAAACACCATATATTTT. Amino acids: CASGIGNTIYF.

This chain uses TRBV15 with TRBJ1-2; 7 bases match TRBD1. V was pared by 0 bases and J by 2 bases, with 3 bases of the junction left unmatched. Looked up from germline, CDR1 is LNHNV and CDR2 is YYDKDF (reference sequence). This CDR3 region has 15 residues. This CDR3 is CATSREQGSNYGYTF. The CDR3 bases are TGTGCCACCAGCAGAGAACAGGGGTCCAACTATGGCTACACCTTC.

This chain joins TRBV19 and TRBJ2-3; the D is unclear. V dropped 8 bases and J dropped 2 bases, with 5 bases sitting between them. CDR1 and CDR2 (germline): LNHDA, SQIVND (reference sequence). This CDR3 has 11 residues. The CDR3 spells CASLSTDTQYF. DNA of the CDR3: TGTGCCAGTCTTTCCACAGATACGCAGTATTTT.

This clone came up once. The chain carries TRBV6-4 and TRBJ2-3; 7 positions match TRBD1. This CDR3 is built from 15 residues. V shed 2 bases and J 5 bases; nucleotides not matched to a gene: 7. Germline V gives CDR1 MRHNA, CDR2 SNTAGT. The chain's CDR3 is CASSDRGLEGDTQYF. The DNA for the CDR3 is TGTGCCAGCAGTGACAGGGGGCTAGAGGGAGATACGCAGTATTTT.

In its sample, this clone was seen once. The genes are TRBV27 and TRBJ1-1; 7 nucleotides agree with TRBD1. After removal of 6 bases from V and 2 bases from J, the junction contained 6 bases not matched to a gene. Germline CDR1 is MNHEY and CDR2 is SMNVEV (reference sequence). The CDR3 covers 14 residues. The CDR3 nucleotides read TGTGCCAGCAGAAACAGGGGAGGCAACACTGAAGCTTTCTTT. This encodes CASRNRGGNTEAFF.

This clone was recorded only once. The CDR3 DNA is TGTGCCAGCTCACTCGCTAGCGGGGGTAATTCAGATACGCAGTATTTT. It encodes CASSLASGGNSDTQYF. V and J are TRBV18 and TRBJ2-3; 10 nucleotides align to TRBD2. Losses at the gene ends were 4 bases for V and 4 bases for J; bases not matched to a gene: 8. The germline V gene encodes CDR1 KGHSH and CDR2 LQKENI. This CDR3 has 16 amino acids. The full variable domain, in which reference TRBV18 and TRBJ2-3 provide the parts outside the CDR3, is NAGVMQNPRHLVRRRGQEARLRCSPMKGHSHVYWYRQLPEEGLKFMVYLQKENIIDESGMPKERFSAEFPKEGPSILRIQQVVRGDSAAYFCASSLASGGNSDTQYFGPGTRLTVL.

The chain uses TRBV18 and TRBJ1-6; 7 bases line up with TRBD1. CDR3 length: 13 residues. Germline V CDR1 and CDR2: KGHSH, LQKENI. The V gene end was trimmed by 6 bases and the J gene end by 7 bases; junction bases not matched to a gene: 3. CDR3 nucleotides: TGTGCCAGCTCGACACAGGGGAATTCACCCCTCCACTTT. Translating it yields CASSTQGNSPLHF.

The CDR3 DNA follows: TGTGCCAGCAGCTTACCGGGTAATGAGCAGTTCTTC. Its protein is CASSLPGNEQFF. This chain links TRBV11-3 with TRBJ2-1, with unresolved D. Germline V gives CDR1 SGHNT, CDR2 YENEEA. The V end lost 2 bases, the J end lost 7 bases, and 6 bases lay between the germline ends. The CDR3 contains 12 residues.

The CDR3 here is CASSLDRVAEAFF. As DNA, the CDR3 is TGTGCCAGCAGCTTGGACAGGGTGGCTGAAGCTTTCTTT. The gene calls are TRBV5-4 and TRBJ1-1, with a possible D match to TRBD1 (6 bases). Trimming removed 0 bases at V and 6 bases at J, with 9 bases between. Germline lookup yields CDR1 SGHNT and CDR2 YYREEE (reference sequence). The CDR3 contains 13 residues.